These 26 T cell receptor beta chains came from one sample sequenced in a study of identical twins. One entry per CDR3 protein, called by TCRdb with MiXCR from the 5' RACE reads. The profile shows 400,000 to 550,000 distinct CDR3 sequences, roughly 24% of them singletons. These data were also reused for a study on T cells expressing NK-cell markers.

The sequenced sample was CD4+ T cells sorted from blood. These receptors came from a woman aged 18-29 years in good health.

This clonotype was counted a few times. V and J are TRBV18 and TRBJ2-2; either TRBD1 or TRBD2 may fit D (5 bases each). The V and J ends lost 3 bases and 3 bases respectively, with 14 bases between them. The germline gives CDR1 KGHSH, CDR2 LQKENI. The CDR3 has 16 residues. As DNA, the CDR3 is TGTGCCAGCTCACCGTCTGGGGGACCTTACACCGGGGAGCTGTTTTTT. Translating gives CASSPSGGPYTGELFF.

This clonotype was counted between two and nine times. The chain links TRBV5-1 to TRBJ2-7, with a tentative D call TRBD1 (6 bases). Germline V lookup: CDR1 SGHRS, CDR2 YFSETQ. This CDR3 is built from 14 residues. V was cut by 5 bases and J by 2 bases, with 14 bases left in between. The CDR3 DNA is TGCGCCAGCAGTTTCGACCGGGACACCTACGAGCAGTACTTC. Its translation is CASSFDRDTYEQYF.

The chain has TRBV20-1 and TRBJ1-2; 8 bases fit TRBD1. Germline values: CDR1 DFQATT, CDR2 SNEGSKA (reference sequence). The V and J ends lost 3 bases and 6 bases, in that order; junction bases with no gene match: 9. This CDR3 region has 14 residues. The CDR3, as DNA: TGCAGTGCTAGTAAAAATCTGGGACAGGATGGCTACACCTTC. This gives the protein CSASKNLGQDGYTF.

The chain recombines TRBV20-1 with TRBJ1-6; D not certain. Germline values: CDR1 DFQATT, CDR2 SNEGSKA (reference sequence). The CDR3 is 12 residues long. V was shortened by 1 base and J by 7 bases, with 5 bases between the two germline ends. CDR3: CSARGSNSPLHF. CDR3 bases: TGCAGTGCTAGAGGAAGCAATTCACCCCTCCACTTT.

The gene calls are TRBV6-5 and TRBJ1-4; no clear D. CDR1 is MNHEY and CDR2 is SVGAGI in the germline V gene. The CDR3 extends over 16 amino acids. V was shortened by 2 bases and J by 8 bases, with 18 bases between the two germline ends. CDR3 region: CASSYHQTNTGEKLFF. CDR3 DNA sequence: TGTGCCAGCAGTTACCACCAGACGAATACCGGGGAAAAACTGTTTTTT.

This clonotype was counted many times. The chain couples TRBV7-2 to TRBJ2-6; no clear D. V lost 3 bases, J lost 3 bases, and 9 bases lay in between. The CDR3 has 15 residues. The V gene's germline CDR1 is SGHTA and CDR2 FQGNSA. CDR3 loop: CASSFLGFGANVLTF. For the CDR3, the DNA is TGTGCCAGCAGCTTTCTAGGGTTTGGGGCCAACGTCCTGACTTTC. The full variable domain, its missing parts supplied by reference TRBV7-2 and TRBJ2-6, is GAGVSQSPSNKVTEKGKDVELRCDPISGHTALYWYRQSLGQGLEFLIYFQGNSAPDKSGLPSDRFSAERTGGSVSTLTIQRTQQEDSAVYLCASSFLGFGANVLTFGAGSRLTVL.

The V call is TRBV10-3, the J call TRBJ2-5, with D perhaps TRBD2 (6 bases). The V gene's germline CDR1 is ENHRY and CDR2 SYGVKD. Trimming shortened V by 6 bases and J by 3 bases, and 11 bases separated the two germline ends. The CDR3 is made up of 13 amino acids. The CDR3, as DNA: TGTGCCATCAGCGGGACTGCCGAAGAGACCCAGTACTTC. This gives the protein CAISGTAEETQYF.

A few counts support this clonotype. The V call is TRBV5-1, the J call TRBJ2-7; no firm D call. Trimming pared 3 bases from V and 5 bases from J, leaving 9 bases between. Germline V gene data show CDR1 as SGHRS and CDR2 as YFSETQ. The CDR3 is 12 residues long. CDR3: CASSSTGHEQYF. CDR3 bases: TGCGCCAGCAGCTCCACCGGGCACGAGCAGTACTTC.

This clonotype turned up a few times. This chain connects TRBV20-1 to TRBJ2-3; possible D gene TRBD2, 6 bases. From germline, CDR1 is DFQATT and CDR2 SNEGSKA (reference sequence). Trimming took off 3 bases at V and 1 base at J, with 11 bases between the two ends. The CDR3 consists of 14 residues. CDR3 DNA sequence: TGCAGTGCTAGGAGAGGGACTCGCACAGATACGCAGTATTTT. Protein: CSARRGTRTDTQYF.

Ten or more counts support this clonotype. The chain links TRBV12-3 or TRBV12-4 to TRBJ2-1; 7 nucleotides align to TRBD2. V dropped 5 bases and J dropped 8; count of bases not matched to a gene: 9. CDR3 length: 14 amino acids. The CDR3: CASSLGLRVDEQFF. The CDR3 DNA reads TGTGCCAGCAGTCTGGGACTACGGGTGGATGAGCAGTTCTTC.

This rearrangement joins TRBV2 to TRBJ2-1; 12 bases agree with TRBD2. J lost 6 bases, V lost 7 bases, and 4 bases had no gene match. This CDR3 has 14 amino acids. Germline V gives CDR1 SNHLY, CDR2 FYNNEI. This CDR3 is CASTGLAGRNEQFF. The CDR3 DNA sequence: TGTGCCAGCACCGGACTAGCGGGACGCAATGAGCAGTTCTTC.

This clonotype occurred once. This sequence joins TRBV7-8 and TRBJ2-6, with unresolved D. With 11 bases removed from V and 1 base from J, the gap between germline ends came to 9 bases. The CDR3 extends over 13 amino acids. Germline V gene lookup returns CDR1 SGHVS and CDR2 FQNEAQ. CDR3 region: CAGSYSGANVLTF. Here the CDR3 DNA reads TGTGCCGGATCTTATTCTGGGGCCAACGTCCTGACTTTC. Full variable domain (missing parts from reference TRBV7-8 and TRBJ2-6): GAGVSQSPRYKVAKRGQDVALRCDPISGHVSLFWYQQALGQGPEFLTYFQNEAQLDKSGLPSDRFFAERPEGSVSTLKIQRTQQEDSAVYLCAGSYSGANVLTFGAGSRLTVL.

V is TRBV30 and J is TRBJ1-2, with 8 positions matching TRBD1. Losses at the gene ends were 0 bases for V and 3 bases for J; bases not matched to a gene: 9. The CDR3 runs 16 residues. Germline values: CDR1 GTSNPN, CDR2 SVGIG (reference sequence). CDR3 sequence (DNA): TGTGCCTGGAGTGTACGGGCCAGGGGGCTTCACTATGGCTACACCTTC. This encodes CAWSVRARGLHYGYTF.

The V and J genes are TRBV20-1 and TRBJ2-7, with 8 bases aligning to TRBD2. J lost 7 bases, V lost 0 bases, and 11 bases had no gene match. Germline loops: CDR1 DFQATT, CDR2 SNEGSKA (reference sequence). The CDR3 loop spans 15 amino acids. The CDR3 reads CSARDPAGAIGEQYF. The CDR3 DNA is TGCAGTGCTAGAGATCCAGCGGGAGCCATTGGGGAGCAGTACTTC.

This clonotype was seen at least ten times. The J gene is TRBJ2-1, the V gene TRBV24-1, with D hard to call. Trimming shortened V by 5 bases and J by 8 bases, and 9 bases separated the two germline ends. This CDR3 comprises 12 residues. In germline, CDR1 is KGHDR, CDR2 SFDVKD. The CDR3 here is CATSVGYHEQFF. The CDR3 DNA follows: TGTGCCACCAGTGTGGGGTATCATGAGCAGTTCTTC.

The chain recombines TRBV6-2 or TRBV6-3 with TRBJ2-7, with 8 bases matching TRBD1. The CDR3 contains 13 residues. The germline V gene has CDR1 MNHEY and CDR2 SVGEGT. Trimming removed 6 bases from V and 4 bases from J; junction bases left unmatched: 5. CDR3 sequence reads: CASRVTGAYEQYF. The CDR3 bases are TGTGCCAGCAGGGTGACAGGGGCTTACGAGCAGTACTTC.

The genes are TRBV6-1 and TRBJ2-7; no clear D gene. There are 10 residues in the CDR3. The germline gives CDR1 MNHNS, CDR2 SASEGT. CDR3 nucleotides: TGTGTTACAGCACCCTACGAGCAGTACTTC. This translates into CVTAPYEQYF.

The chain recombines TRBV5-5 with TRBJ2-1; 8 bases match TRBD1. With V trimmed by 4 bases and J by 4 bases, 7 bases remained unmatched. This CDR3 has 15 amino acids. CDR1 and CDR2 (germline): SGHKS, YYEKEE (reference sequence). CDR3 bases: TGTGCCAGCAGCCTCCACGGGACAGGTTACAATGAGCAGTTCTTC. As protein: CASSLHGTGYNEQFF.

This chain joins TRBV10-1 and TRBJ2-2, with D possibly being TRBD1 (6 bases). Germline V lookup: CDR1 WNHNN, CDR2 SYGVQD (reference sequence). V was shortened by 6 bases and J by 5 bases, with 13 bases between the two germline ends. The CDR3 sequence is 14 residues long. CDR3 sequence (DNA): TGCGCCAGCAGCCAGGGGAAGGCGACCGGGGAGCTGTTTTTT. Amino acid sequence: CASSQGKATGELFF.

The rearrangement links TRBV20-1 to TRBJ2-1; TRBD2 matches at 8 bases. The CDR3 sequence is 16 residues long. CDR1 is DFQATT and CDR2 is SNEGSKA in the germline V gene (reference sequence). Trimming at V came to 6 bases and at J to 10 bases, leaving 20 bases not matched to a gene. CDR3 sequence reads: CSAPRSGSGELREQFF. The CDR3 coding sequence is TGCAGTGCACCGAGGAGCGGGAGTGGAGAGTTAAGGGAGCAGTTCTTC.

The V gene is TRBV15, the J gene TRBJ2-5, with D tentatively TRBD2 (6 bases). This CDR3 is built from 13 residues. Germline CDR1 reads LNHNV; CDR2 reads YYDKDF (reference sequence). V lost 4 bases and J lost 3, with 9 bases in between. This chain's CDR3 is CATSMGLEETQYF. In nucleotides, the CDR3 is TGTGCCACCAGCATGGGACTGGAAGAGACCCAGTACTTC.

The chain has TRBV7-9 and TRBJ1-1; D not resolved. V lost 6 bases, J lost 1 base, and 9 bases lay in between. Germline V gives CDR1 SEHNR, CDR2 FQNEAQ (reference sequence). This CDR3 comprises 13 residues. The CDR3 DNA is TGTGCCAGCAGTCCAAACACGAACACTGAAGCTTTCTTT. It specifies CASSPNTNTEAFF.

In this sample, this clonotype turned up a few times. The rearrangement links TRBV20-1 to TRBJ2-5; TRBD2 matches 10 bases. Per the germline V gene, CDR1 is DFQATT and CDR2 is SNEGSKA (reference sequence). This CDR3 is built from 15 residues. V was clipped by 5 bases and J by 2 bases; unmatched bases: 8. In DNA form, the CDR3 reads TGCAGTGCTCCAGAGCGGGGGGGCTGGCAAGAGACCCAGTACTTC. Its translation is CSAPERGGWQETQYF.

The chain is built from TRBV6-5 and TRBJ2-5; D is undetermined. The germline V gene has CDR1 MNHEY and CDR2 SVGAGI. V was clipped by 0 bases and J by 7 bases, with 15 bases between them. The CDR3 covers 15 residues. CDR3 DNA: TGTGCCAGCAGTTACTCGAGAGTAGTTTCGGGGACCCAGTACTTC. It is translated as CASSYSRVVSGTQYF.

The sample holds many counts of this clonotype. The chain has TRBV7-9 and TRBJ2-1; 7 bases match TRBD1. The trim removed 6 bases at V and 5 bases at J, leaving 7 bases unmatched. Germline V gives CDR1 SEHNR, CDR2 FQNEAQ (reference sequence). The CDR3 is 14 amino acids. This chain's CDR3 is CASRQAGTDNEQFF. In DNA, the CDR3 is TGTGCCAGCAGACAAGCCGGGACAGACAATGAGCAGTTCTTC.

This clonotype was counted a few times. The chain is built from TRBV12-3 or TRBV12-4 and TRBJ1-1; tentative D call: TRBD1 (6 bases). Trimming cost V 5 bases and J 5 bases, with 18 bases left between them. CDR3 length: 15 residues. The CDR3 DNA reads TGTGCCAGCAGTCAACAGGGACTTGCCTCGACTGAAGCTTTCTTT. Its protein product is CASSQQGLASTEAFF.